This T cell receptor (beta chain) is from a study of control samples from healthy donors and cancer patients. The V end was cut by 3 bases, the J end by 0 bases, with 6 bases between. The CDR3 runs to 15 residues. The germline V gene has CDR1 MNHNS and CDR2 SASEGT. This clone showed up many times. Measured with immunoSEQ multiplex PCR; TCRdb has only the in-frame clones, and not every one. The sample carries around 150,000 clones, about 89% recorded once. The receptor comes from a man aged 25 to 40 in good health. Material for sequencing was blood. This chain connects TRBV6-1 to TRBJ2-6; no clear D. CDR3 nucleotide sequence: TGTGCCAGCAGTGAGGTAGTCTCTGGGGCCAACGTCCTGACTTTC. Amino acid sequence: CASSEVVSGANVLTF.